The clone carrying this T cell receptor beta chain was found a few times. These data come from a study of blood T cell repertoires in COVID-19. Study overall: PBMCs, B-cell-depleted T cells, or T cells were the source of the cDNA or gDNA that made up the material.

V was trimmed by 4 bases and J by 9 bases, leaving 15 bases between them. The germline CDR1 and CDR2 sequences are SGHRS and YFSETQ. This CDR3 is built from 13 residues. In the source study's methods: Nucleated cell counts were estimated from reference gene primer amplification. Measured with immunoSEQ multiplex PCR; TCRdb has only the in-frame clones, and not every one. That table is the source of V, J and clone size, and D and trimming were worked out from the DNA. Of 51,000 or so clones in the sample, about 87% were seen once. This clonotype was sampled from a man at least 80 years old with acute or convalescent COVID-19. The specimen was peripheral blood. The chain links TRBV5-1 to TRBJ2-3; D is perhaps TRBD1 (6 bases). The CDR3 protein is CASSADRQDTQYF. The CDR3 nucleotides are TGCGCCAGCAGCGCCGATCGACAGGACACGCAGTATTTT.